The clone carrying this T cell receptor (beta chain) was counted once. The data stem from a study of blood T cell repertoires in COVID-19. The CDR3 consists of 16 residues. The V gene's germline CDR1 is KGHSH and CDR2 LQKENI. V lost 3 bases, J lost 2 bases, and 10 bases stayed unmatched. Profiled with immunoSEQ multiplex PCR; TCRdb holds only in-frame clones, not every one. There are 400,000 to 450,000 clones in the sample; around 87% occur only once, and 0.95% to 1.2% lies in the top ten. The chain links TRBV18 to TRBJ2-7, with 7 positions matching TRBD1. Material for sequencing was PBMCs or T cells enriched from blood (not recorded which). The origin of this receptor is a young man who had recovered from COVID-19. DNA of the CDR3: TGTGCCAGCTCACCCCCCGGGACAGCATTACCCTACGAGCAGTACTTC. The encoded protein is CASSPPGTALPYEQYF.